The present TCR beta chain was sequenced within a study of blood T cell repertoires in COVID-19. In the authors' workflow: Nucleated cell counts were estimated from reference gene primer amplification. Sequencing used immunoSEQ multiplex PCR; TCRdb keeps in-frame clones, though not all of them. Clone size and the V and J calls come from that table; the DNA yielded D and trimming. The sample contains roughly 75,000 clones, less than 85% of which appear only once. Trimming took 1 base from V and 5 from J; bases not matched to a gene: 2. Germline-derived CDR1 and CDR2 are SGHVS and FQNEAQ. CDR3 size: 15 residues.

Sequenced material: peripheral blood. The sequence was collected from a human donor with acute or convalescent COVID-19. The donor label of this sample is uncertain. The rearrangement links TRBV7-8 to TRBJ2-5, with 12 nucleotides matching TRBD2. The CDR3, as DNA: TGTGCCAGCAGCTTAGGACTAGCGGGGGTGGAGACCCAGTACTTC. Translating gives CASSLGLAGVETQYF.